The 3 T cell receptor beta chains given below trace back to one sample, sequenced in a study of T and B cells in COVID-19 patients. BIOMED2 TRB-A/B primer pools were used in multiplex TRB PCR. TCRdb called the multiplex PCR reads again in MiXCR, with one record for every CDR3 protein. The table lists around 20,000 distinct CDR3 sequences, 30% to 35% of them singletons. Blood genomic DNA input for TRB amplification was about 240-500 ng. Sequencing used blood. Source of these receptors: a human donor who had recovered from COVID-19.

This clonotype is medium-sized within its sample. This rearrangement joins TRBV19 to TRBJ2-5, with D unclear. Germline V gene lookup returns CDR1 LNHDA and CDR2 SQIVND (reference sequence). Trimming shortened V by 6 bases and J by 4 bases, and 12 bases separated the two germline ends. The CDR3 covers 13 residues. CDR3: CASSALSRETQYF. CDR3 nucleotides: TGTGCCAGTAGCGCGCTCTCGAGAGAGACCCAGTACTTC.

This clonotype was seen a handful of times. This chain joins TRBV7-9 and TRBJ2-3; D unresolved. The V gene lost 3 bases and the J gene lost 6 bases, with 4 bases spanning the gap. CDR1 is SEHNR, CDR2 FQNEAQ, per germline (reference sequence). This CDR3 has 11 amino acids. CDR3 protein: CASSFRDTQYF. The CDR3 DNA sequence: TGTGCCAGCAGCTTCCGGGATACGCAGTATTTT.

This clonotype has at least ten counts. The chain recombines TRBV6-5 with TRBJ2-5, with a possible D match to TRBD2 (6 bases). The V gene lost 7 bases and the J gene lost 5 bases, with 14 bases spanning the gap. The germline CDR1 and CDR2 sequences are MNHEY and SVGAGI. The CDR3 contains 13 residues. CDR3 sequence: CASTKEGLETQYF. DNA for the CDR3: TGTGCCAGCACTAAGGAGGGGCTGGAGACCCAGTACTTC.